This T cell receptor (beta chain) originates from a study of blood T cell repertoires in COVID-19. Whole-study context: Sources were T cells, B-cell-depleted T cells, or PBMCs; the material itself was cDNA or gDNA.

J lost 3 bases, V lost 7 bases, and 6 bases had no gene match. The CDR3 totals 15 residues. CDR1 KGHDR and CDR2 SFDVKD come from the germline V gene. This clone was recorded many times. The method was immunoSEQ multiplex PCR; TCRdb's version includes in-frame clones alone and lacks a portion of them. Of about 250,000 clones listed, around four fifths are singletons. The receptor was isolated from an elderly man with acute or convalescent COVID-19. This chain links TRBV24-1 with TRBJ2-2; 8 bases map to TRBD2. The sequenced material came from peripheral blood. CDR3 DNA sequence: TGTGCCACCAGGGCCGGGGGGGCTGACACCGGGGAGCTGTTTTTT. Its protein is CATRAGGADTGELFF.